A single sample is the source of the 20 T cell receptor beta chains below, sequenced in a study of T cell responses to AZD1222 COVID-19 vaccine. Clones were sequenced by immunoSEQ multiplex PCR, and TCRdb holds only the in-frame ones, with some missing. The sample consists of around 100,000 clones, roughly 89% of them appearing once. The specimen comprised peripheral blood, sampled on day 0 of AZD1222 vaccination. The receptors were sampled from an adult in good health.

This clone was picked up one time. J is TRBJ2-1 and V is TRBV27; the match to TRBD2 covers 9 bases. In germline, CDR1 is MNHEY, CDR2 SMNVEV (reference sequence). V lost 0 bases and J lost 1; bases outside the gene matches: 16. This CDR3 comprises 21 residues. The CDR3 coding sequence is TGTGCCAGCAGTTTATCGACCCAAATAACGACTAGCGGCAGGTCCTACAATGAGCAGTTCTTC. Protein product: CASSLSTQITTSGRSYNEQFF.

This chain links TRBV27 with TRBJ2-3; 8 nucleotides line up with TRBD1. The CDR3 is 17 residues long. Trimming removed 5 bases from V and 6 bases from J; junction bases left unmatched: 16. Germline-derived CDR1 and CDR2 are MNHEY and SMNVEV (reference sequence). The CDR3 bases are TGTGCCAGCAGTAGGACAGGGTGGGCTAGCGAGACTGATACGCAGTATTTT. Translation: CASSRTGWASETDTQYF.

This rearrangement joins TRBV2 to TRBJ2-6; D might be TRBD2 (6 bases). V was shortened by 3 bases and J by 0 bases, with 9 bases between the two germline ends. This CDR3 comprises 16 residues. Germline V lookup: CDR1 SNHLY, CDR2 FYNNEI. CDR3 coding DNA: TGTGCCAGCAGTGAGCACGGGAGCTCTGGGGCCAACGTCCTGACTTTC. Translated, it gives CASSEHGSSGANVLTF.

This clone was detected only once. This sequence joins TRBV7-6 and TRBJ1-3; D is possibly TRBD1 (6 bases). Trimming took 1 base from V and 4 from J, leaving 14 bases between them. The CDR3 loop spans 16 amino acids. Germline values: CDR1 SGHVS, CDR2 FNYEAQ. The CDR3: CASSLVPDSLGNTIYF. The CDR3 nucleotides are TGTGCCAGCAGCTTAGTCCCGGACAGCCTAGGAAACACCATATATTTT. The full variable domain, with the rest looked up from reference TRBV7-6 and TRBJ1-3, is GAGVSQSPRYKVTKRGQDVALRCDPISGHVSLYWYRQALGQGPEFLTYFNYEAQQDKSGLPNDRFSAERPEGSISTLTIQRTEQRDSAMYRCASSLVPDSLGNTIYFGEGSWLTVV.

The chain has TRBV6-4 and TRBJ1-4, with a tentative D call TRBD1 (5 bases). Trimming pared 5 bases from V and 7 bases from J, leaving 11 bases between. Germline lookup yields CDR1 MRHNA and CDR2 SNTAGT. The CDR3 is 13 amino acids. For the CDR3, the DNA is TGTGCCAGCAGTCGGAGGGGCGGTGAAAAACTGTTTTTT. Residues: CASSRRGGEKLFF.

The chain combines TRBV12-3 or TRBV12-4 with TRBJ2-2; the D is unclear. The CDR3 covers 12 residues. Trimming stripped 6 bases from V and 5 bases from J, with 7 bases between. CDR3 bases: TGTGCCAGCAGCCTTCGGACCGGGGAGCTGTTTTTT. Translated, it gives CASSLRTGELFF.

The rearrangement joins TRBV10-3 to TRBJ2-7; TRBD1 might be the D (5 bases). V was cut by 8 bases and J by 3 bases, with 14 bases left in between. CDR1 is ENHRY and CDR2 is SYGVKD in the germline V gene. This CDR3 region has 13 residues. The CDR3 reads CAILAQGHYEQYF. In DNA form, the CDR3 reads TGTGCCATCTTAGCCCAAGGACACTACGAGCAGTACTTC.

This clone came up once. V and J are TRBV7-3 and TRBJ2-1; possible D gene TRBD2, 7 bases. CDR3 size: 14 residues. The V and J ends lost 4 bases and 7 bases respectively, with 14 bases between them. Germline CDR1 is SGHTA and CDR2 is FQGTGA. This CDR3 is CASSSGGTGNEQFF. The CDR3 DNA follows: TGTGCCAGCAGCTCGGGAGGAACAGGGAATGAGCAGTTCTTC.

The chain uses TRBV7-8 and TRBJ1-3; D unclear. V gave up 4 bases and J gave up 4 bases, with 8 bases separating them. This CDR3 has 13 amino acids. Germline V gives CDR1 SGHVS, CDR2 FQNEAQ. The CDR3 bases are TGTGCCAGCAGCTCAGAATGGGGAAACACCATATATTTT. Amino acid sequence: CASSSEWGNTIYF.

The CDR3 loop reads CASSPGQGVDEKLFF. CDR3 DNA sequence: TGTGCCAGCTCCCCAGGGCAGGGGGTGGATGAAAAACTGTTTTTT. This sequence joins TRBV14 and TRBJ1-4; 7 nucleotides align to TRBD1. V dropped 8 bases and J dropped 6; count of bases not matched to a gene: 12. The CDR3 spans 15 residues. Per the germline V gene, CDR1 is SGHDN and CDR2 is FVKESK.

This clone rates as medium-sized. The chain links TRBV27 to TRBJ1-2, with D unresolved. V was pared by 6 bases and J by 3 bases, with 14 bases between. From germline, CDR1 is MNHEY and CDR2 SMNVEV (reference sequence). The CDR3 covers 14 residues. CDR3 sequence reads: CASSPIPSDYGYTF. In DNA, the CDR3 is TGTGCCAGCAGCCCTATCCCGTCCGACTATGGCTACACCTTC.

The rearrangement joins TRBV11-1 to TRBJ2-2; 7 nucleotides align to TRBD2. After removal of 3 bases from V and 4 bases from J, the junction contained 5 bases not matched to a gene. In germline, CDR1 is SGHAT, CDR2 FQDESV (reference sequence). The CDR3 length is 15 residues. Here the CDR3 DNA reads TGTGCCAGCAGCTTCGCAACTAGCGCCACCGGGGAGCTGTTTTTT. Translation: CASSFATSATGELFF.

The rearrangement links TRBV28 to TRBJ1-5; TRBD1 matches at 8 bases. The CDR3 runs 16 residues. Trimming at V came to 4 bases and at J to 4 bases, leaving 9 bases not matched to a gene. The germline CDR1 and CDR2 sequences are MDHEN and SYDVKM. CDR3 sequence: CASSSTTGVINQPQHF. CDR3 in DNA: TGTGCCAGCAGTTCCACGACAGGGGTGATTAATCAGCCCCAGCATTTT.

The rearrangement links TRBV7-3 to TRBJ2-1; 8 positions match TRBD2. V lost 4 bases, J lost 9 bases, and 11 bases stayed unmatched. The CDR3 totals 15 residues. Germline CDR1 and CDR2: SGHTA and FQGTGA. CDR3 protein: CASSSHSGAGGEQFF. The CDR3 bases are TGTGCCAGCAGCTCCCATAGCGGGGCAGGCGGTGAGCAGTTCTTC.

This clone was found a few times. This chain links TRBV4-1 with TRBJ1-1; D is possibly TRBD1 (5 bases). Trimming cost V 8 bases and J 1 base, with 14 bases left between them. The CDR3 extends over 14 amino acids. Germline loops: CDR1 MGHRA, CDR2 YSYEKL. CDR3 sequence (DNA): TGCGCCAGCGCGGGGCCCCTACGGAACACTGAAGCTTTCTTT. It translates to CASAGPLRNTEAFF.

CDR3 sequence reads: CASSVGVDYGYTF. In nucleotides, the CDR3 is TGTGCCAGTAGTGTCGGGGTAGACTATGGCTACACCTTC. The rearrangement uses TRBV19 and TRBJ1-2; D not resolved. The CDR3 has 13 amino acids. Germline-derived CDR1 and CDR2 are LNHDA and SQIVND (reference sequence). V lost 5 bases and J lost 3, with 10 bases in between.

This chain links TRBV7-9 with TRBJ1-4; D may be TRBD1 (6 bases). Looked up from germline, CDR1 is SEHNR and CDR2 is FQNEAQ (reference sequence). This CDR3 has 14 amino acids. V lost 5 bases and J lost 5, with 12 bases in between. The CDR3 region is CASSSYRENEKLFF. As DNA, the CDR3 is TGTGCCAGCAGCAGCTACAGGGAAAATGAAAAACTGTTTTTT.

The chain is built from TRBV5-4 and TRBJ1-1, with D unclear. V gave up 7 bases and J gave up 4 bases, with 23 bases separating them. CDR1 and CDR2 from the germline V gene are SGHNT and YYREEE (reference sequence). The CDR3 has 16 amino acids. The CDR3 is CASLRLSSGVGTEAFF. As DNA, the CDR3 is TGTGCCAGCTTGCGTTTGTCGAGTGGGGTGGGCACTGAAGCTTTCTTT.

The chain couples TRBV11-2 to TRBJ1-1; the D is unclear. Per germline, CDR1 SGHAT and CDR2 FQNNGV. CDR3 size: 15 residues. Trimming stripped 1 base from V and 1 base from J, with 10 bases between. CDR3 sequence: CASSLGSSRNTEAFF. In DNA, the CDR3 is TGTGCCAGCAGCTTAGGGTCCAGTCGGAACACTGAAGCTTTCTTT. The complete variable domain, with remaining parts taken from reference TRBV11-2 and TRBJ1-1, reads EAGVAQSPRYKIIEKRQSVAFWCNPISGHATLYWYQQILGQGPKLLIQFQNNGVVDDSQLPKDRFSAERLKGVDSTLKIQPAKLEDSAVYLCASSLGSSRNTEAFFGQGTRLTVV.

CDR3 sequence: CAISESRQRGPTYNEQFF. The CDR3, as DNA: TGTGCCATCAGTGAGTCGAGGCAGCGGGGGCCCACCTACAATGAGCAGTTCTTC. V gene TRBV10-3 combines with J gene TRBJ2-1, with TRBD2 matching 8 bases. Germline V gene sequence: CDR1 ENHRY, CDR2 SYGVKD. The CDR3 length is 18 residues. Trimming cost V 0 bases and J 2 bases; bases outside gene matches: 9.